Each of the 3 T cell receptor beta chains below was sequenced from the same sample in a study of long-term antiretroviral therapy in people with HIV. An immunoSEQ assay, version v3.0, was performed at survey level. Some clones are missing from TCRdb's copy, which holds only in-frame ones; the method was immunoSEQ multiplex PCR. In the table there are tens of thousands of clones, about 90% of which are singletons. Sequences were derived from unsorted PBMCs, sampled 2 years after starting antiretroviral therapy. These receptors were obtained from a middle-aged man with HIV.

V gene TRBV20-1 combines with J gene TRBJ2-1; D is uncertain. V was pared by 6 bases and J by 11 bases, with 14 bases between. This CDR3 is built from 11 residues. Germline CDR1 DFQATT, CDR2 SNEGSKA (reference sequence). The CDR3 here is CSAPLSHQQFF. The CDR3 DNA reads as TGCAGTGCACCTTTAAGTCATCAGCAGTTCTTC.

This chain links TRBV6-5 with TRBJ2-3; TRBD2 aligns across 8 bases. V shed 2 bases, J shed 0 bases, and the junction held 4 bases outside the gene matches. The CDR3 is 16 amino acids. Germline V gene sequence: CDR1 MNHEY, CDR2 SVGAGI. In DNA, the CDR3 is TGTGCCAGCAGTTACCTATCTAGCGGGAGCACAGATACGCAGTATTTT. This codes for CASSYLSSGSTDTQYF.

This chain joins TRBV18 and TRBJ1-5, with D unclear. V lost 5 bases and J 7 bases, leaving 12 bases between the germline ends. This CDR3 spans 13 amino acids. Germline-derived CDR1 and CDR2 are KGHSH and LQKENI. DNA for the CDR3: TGTGCCAGCTCATTATCGGAAGGGCAGCCCCAGCATTTT. Residues: CASSLSEGQPQHF.